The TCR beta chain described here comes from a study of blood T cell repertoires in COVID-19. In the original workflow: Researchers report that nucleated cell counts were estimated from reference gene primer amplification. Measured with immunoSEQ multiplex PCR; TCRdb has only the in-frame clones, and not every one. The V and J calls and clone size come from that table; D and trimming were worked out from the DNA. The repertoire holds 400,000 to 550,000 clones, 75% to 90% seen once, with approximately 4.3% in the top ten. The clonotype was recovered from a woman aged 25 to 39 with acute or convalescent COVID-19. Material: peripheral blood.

The CDR3 DNA is TGTGCCAGCAGTGGGACGGACAGGCTCAGCTCCTACACCGGGGAGCTGTTTTTT. Its translation is CASSGTDRLSSYTGELFF. The rearrangement joins TRBV27 to TRBJ2-2; 7 bases agree with TRBD1. The J segment lost 3 bases and the V segment lost 5 bases, leaving 15 bases of the junction unmatched. The germline gives CDR1 MNHEY, CDR2 SMNVEV (reference sequence). The length of the CDR3 is 18 residues.